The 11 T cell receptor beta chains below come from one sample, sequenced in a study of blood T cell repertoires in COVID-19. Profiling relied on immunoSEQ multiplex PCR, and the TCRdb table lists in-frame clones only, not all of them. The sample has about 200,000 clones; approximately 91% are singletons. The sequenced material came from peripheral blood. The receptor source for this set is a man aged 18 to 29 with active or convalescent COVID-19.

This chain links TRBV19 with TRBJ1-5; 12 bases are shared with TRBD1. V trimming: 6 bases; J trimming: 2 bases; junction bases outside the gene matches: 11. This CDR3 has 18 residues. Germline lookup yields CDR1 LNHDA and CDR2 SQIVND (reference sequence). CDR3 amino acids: CASRKTGQGAWGNQPQHF. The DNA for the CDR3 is TGTGCCAGTAGAAAAACGGGACAGGGGGCATGGGGCAATCAGCCCCAGCATTTT. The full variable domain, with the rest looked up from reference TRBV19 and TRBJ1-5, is DGGITQSPKYLFRKEGQNVTLSCEQNLNHDAMYWYRQDPGQGLRLIYYSQIVNDFQKGDIAEGYSVSREKKESFPLTVTSAQKNPTAFYLCASRKTGQGAWGNQPQHFGDGTRLSIL.

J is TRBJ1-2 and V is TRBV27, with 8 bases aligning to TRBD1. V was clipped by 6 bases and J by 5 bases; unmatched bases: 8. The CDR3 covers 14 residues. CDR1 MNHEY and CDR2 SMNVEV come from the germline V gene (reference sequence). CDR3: CASRPGTGEYGYTF. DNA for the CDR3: TGTGCCAGCAGGCCCGGGACAGGCGAATATGGCTACACCTTC.

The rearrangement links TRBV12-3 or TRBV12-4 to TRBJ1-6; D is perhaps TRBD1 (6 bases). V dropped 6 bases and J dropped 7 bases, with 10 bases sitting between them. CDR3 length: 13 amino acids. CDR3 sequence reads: CASRVTGNSPLHF. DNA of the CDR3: TGTGCCAGCAGGGTAACAGGGAATTCACCCCTCCACTTT.

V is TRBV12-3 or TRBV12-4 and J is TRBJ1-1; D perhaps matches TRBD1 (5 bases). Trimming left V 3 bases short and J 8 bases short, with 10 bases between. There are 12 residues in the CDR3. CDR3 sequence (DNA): TGTGCCAGCAGTTTTTTGAGACAGGAAGCTTTCTTT. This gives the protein CASSFLRQEAFF.

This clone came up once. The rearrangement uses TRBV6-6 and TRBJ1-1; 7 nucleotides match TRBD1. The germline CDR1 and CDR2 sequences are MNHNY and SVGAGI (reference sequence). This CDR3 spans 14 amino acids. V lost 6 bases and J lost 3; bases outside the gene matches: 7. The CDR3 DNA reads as TGTGCCAGCAGGAAAGACAGGGTCGACACTGAAGCTTTCTTT. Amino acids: CASRKDRVDTEAFF.

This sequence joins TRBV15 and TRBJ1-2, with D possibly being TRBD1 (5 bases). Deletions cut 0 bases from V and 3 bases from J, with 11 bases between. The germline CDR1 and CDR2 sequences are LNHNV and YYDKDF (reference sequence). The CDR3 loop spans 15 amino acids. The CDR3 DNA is TGTGCCACCAGCAGAGATAGGCGGGACTACTATGGCTACACCTTC. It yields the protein CATSRDRRDYYGYTF. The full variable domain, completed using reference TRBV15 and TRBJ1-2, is DAMVIQNPRYQVTQFGKPVTLSCSQTLNHNVMYWYQQKSSQAPKLLFHYYDKDFNNEADTPDNFQSRRPNTSFCFLDIRSPGLGDTAMYLCATSRDRRDYYGYTFGSGTRLTVV.

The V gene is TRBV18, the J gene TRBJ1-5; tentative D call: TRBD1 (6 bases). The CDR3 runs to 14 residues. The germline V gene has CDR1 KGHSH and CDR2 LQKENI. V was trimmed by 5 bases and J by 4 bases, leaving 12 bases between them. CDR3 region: CASSEGQTNQPQHF. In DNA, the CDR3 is TGTGCCAGCTCAGAGGGACAAACAAATCAGCCCCAGCATTTT.

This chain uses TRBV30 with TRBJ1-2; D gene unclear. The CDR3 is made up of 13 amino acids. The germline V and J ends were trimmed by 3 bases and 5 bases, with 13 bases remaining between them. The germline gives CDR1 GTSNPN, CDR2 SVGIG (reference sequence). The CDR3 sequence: CAWRLRWEYGYTF. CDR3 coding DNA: TGTGCCTGGAGGTTGCGGTGGGAGTATGGCTACACCTTC.

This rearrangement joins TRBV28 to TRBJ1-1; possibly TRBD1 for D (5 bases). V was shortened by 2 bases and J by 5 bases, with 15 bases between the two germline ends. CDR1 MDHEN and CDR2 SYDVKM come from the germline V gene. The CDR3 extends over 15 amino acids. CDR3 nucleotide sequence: TGTGCCAGCAGTTTAGGTATAGGGGCGAGGACTGAAGCTTTCTTT. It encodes CASSLGIGARTEAFF.

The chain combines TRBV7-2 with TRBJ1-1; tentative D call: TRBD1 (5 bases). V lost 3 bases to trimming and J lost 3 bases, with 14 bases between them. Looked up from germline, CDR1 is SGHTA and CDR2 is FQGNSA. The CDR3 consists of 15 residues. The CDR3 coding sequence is TGTGCCAGCAGCTTGGGGGGAGGTTCGCACACTGAAGCTTTCTTT. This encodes CASSLGGGSHTEAFF.

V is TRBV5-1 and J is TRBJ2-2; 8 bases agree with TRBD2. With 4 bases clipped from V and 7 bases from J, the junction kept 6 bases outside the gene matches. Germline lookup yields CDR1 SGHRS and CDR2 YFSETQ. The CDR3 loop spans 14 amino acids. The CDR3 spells CASSPGLEHGELFF. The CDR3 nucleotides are TGCGCCAGCAGCCCGGGACTAGAGCACGGGGAGCTGTTTTTT.